The 19 T cell receptor beta chains below come from one sample, sequenced in a study of cytomegalovirus exposure and HLA in healthy donors. The primer mix had 60 Vbeta and 13 Jbeta primers. Assay used: immunoSEQ multiplex PCR; TCRdb lists only in-frame clones, some missing. The repertoire has 150,000 or so clones, around 67% of them found once; the top ten carry approximately 1.6%. Sequenced: PBMCs. The receptors come from a woman under 30 in good health and CMV-seronegative.

The gene calls are TRBV9 and TRBJ1-3; tentatively, D is TRBD1 (5 bases). The CDR3 totals 15 residues. Germline CDR1 is SGDLS and CDR2 is YYNGEE. V was pared by 0 bases and J by 7 bases, with 14 bases between. The CDR3, as DNA: TGTGCCAGCAGCGTAGCTAGGGCAGGGATTAACACCATATATTTT. This codes for CASSVARAGINTIYF.

This clone has just a few counts. The CDR3 nucleotides read TGTGCCAGCAGCACAGGGACCGGGGAGCAGTACGTC. It specifies CASSTGTGEQYV. V usage is TRBV7-8 and J usage is TRBJ2-7; tentative D call: TRBD1 (6 bases). This CDR3 spans 12 amino acids. The germline CDR1 and CDR2 sequences are SGHVS and FQNEAQ. V was trimmed by 5 bases and J by 7 bases, leaving 12 bases between them.

The chain is built from TRBV28 and TRBJ1-1, with D possibly TRBD1 on 5 matching bases. CDR1 and CDR2 (germline): MDHEN, SYDVKM. Trimming took 5 bases from V and 4 from J, leaving 11 bases between them. The CDR3 is made up of 13 amino acids. The CDR3 region is CASSLGGGTEAFF. The CDR3 coding sequence is TGTGCCAGCAGTCTTGGGGGGGGCACTGAAGCTTTCTTT.

CDR3 protein: CASSLGGKKFNEQFF. For the CDR3, the DNA is TGTGCCAGCAGTTTGGGCGGGAAGAAGTTCAATGAGCAGTTCTTC. The rearrangement joins TRBV28 to TRBJ2-1; possible D gene TRBD2, 6 bases. From germline, CDR1 is MDHEN and CDR2 SYDVKM. The CDR3 has 15 residues. The V end was cut by 3 bases, the J end by 6 bases, with 15 bases between.

V gene TRBV28 combines with J gene TRBJ1-3; D is uncertain. The germline gives CDR1 MDHEN, CDR2 SYDVKM. This CDR3 has 17 amino acids. V lost 4 bases to trimming and J lost 0 bases, with 16 bases between them. In DNA form, the CDR3 reads TGTGCCAGCAGTTCACGAAAGGAGTACAACTCTGGAAACACCATATATTTT. Protein product: CASSSRKEYNSGNTIYF.

The gene calls are TRBV6-4 and TRBJ2-7; the D gene is possibly TRBD2 (6 bases). CDR1 and CDR2 from the germline V gene are MRHNA and SNTAGT. The CDR3 sequence is 15 residues long. V was clipped by 2 bases and J by 4 bases, with 15 bases between them. The CDR3 DNA reads TGTGCCAGCAGTGACGGCCGGGGGAGTTATTACGAGCAGTACGTC. Its protein is CASSDGRGSYYEQYV.

The chain carries TRBV7-8 and TRBJ2-2; 8 nucleotides match TRBD2. V lost 4 bases to trimming and J lost 1 base; unmatched junction nucleotides: 8. Germline CDR1 SGHVS, CDR2 FQNEAQ. CDR3 length equals 17 residues. DNA for the CDR3: TGTGCCAGCAGCTCACTCATAGCGGGGAGGAACACCGGGGAGCTGTTTTTT. Its protein is CASSSLIAGRNTGELFF.

This chain joins TRBV28 and TRBJ2-3; D might be TRBD2 (5 bases). Germline loops: CDR1 MDHEN, CDR2 SYDVKM. The CDR3 sequence is 17 residues long. V lost 7 bases and J lost 6, with 26 bases in between. The CDR3 DNA reads TGTGCCAGCACCCTGAGAGCGGTCTCAATGAAAACCGATACGCAGTATTTT. This encodes CASTLRAVSMKTDTQYF.

The CDR3 reads CASRIPGTDYTGELFF. The CDR3 DNA follows: TGTGCCAGCAGAATCCCCGGGACAGATTACACCGGGGAGCTGTTTTTT. This rearrangement joins TRBV2 to TRBJ2-2; 7 bases match TRBD1. The CDR3 totals 16 residues. Looked up from germline, CDR1 is SNHLY and CDR2 is FYNNEI. The V gene end was trimmed by 6 bases and the J gene end by 3 bases; junction bases not matched to a gene: 10.

The chain joins TRBV5-5 to TRBJ2-7; 11 bases are shared with TRBD1. With V trimmed by 4 bases and J by 3 bases, 6 bases remained unmatched. Germline V lookup: CDR1 SGHKS, CDR2 YYEKEE (reference sequence). The CDR3 sequence is 15 residues long. This CDR3 reads CASSGLGQGVYEQYF. For the CDR3, the DNA is TGTGCCAGCAGCGGTCTGGGACAGGGGGTCTACGAGCAGTACTTC.

The table lists this clone with a count of one. The chain has TRBV29-1 and TRBJ2-2; D may be TRBD2 (5 bases). Germline values: CDR1 SQVTM, CDR2 ANQGSEA. This CDR3 spans 14 amino acids. V lost 7 bases and J 5 bases, leaving 17 bases between the germline ends. CDR3 nucleotide sequence: TGCAGCGCCATTAGCGAGATGATTACCGGGGAGCTGTTTTTT. Its protein product is CSAISEMITGELFF.

This chain connects TRBV2 to TRBJ2-1; perhaps TRBD2 as D (6 bases). Trimming shortened V by 0 bases and J by 8 bases, and 29 bases separated the two germline ends. The V gene's germline CDR1 is SNHLY and CDR2 FYNNEI. CDR3 length equals 20 residues. CDR3 DNA: TGTGCCAGCAGTGAAGCCGGGGACTTCAAGCCCGGGGGAGTGTTCGATGAGCAGTTCTTC. Protein: CASSEAGDFKPGGVFDEQFF.

This chain links TRBV7-9 with TRBJ1-1; the match to TRBD1 covers 8 bases. Germline CDR1 reads SEHNR; CDR2 reads FQNEAQ (reference sequence). Germline trimming cut 4 bases from V and 0 bases from J; bases unmatched to any gene: 10. The CDR3 has 17 residues. CDR3 residues: CASSSTQTGALNTEAFF. In DNA form, the CDR3 reads TGTGCCAGCAGCTCAACCCAGACAGGGGCCCTGAACACTGAAGCTTTCTTT.

The CDR3 loop is CASSPLYSSYEQYV. Written as DNA, the CDR3 is TGTGCCAGCAGTCCCCTTTATAGCTCCTACGAGCAGTACGTC. V gene TRBV6-1 combines with J gene TRBJ2-7; D gene unclear. V was cut by 5 bases and J by 0 bases, with 11 bases left in between. The CDR3 loop spans 14 amino acids. Germline V CDR1 and CDR2: MNHNS, SASEGT.

The chain couples TRBV11-3 to TRBJ2-1, with 8 bases aligning to TRBD2. CDR1 is SGHNT and CDR2 is YENEEA in the germline V gene. Unmatched junction bases numbered 12, after V lost 1 base and J lost 7 bases. The CDR3 runs to 17 residues. CDR3 in DNA: TGTGCCAGCAGCTTAGGGCCCGGGACTAGTATACGGAATGAGCAGTTCTTC. Amino acids: CASSLGPGTSIRNEQFF.

The chain carries TRBV6-6 and TRBJ1-5; the D gene is possibly TRBD1 (6 bases). V was trimmed by 6 bases and J by 2 bases, leaving 11 bases between them. The CDR3 is 14 amino acids. Germline V gives CDR1 MNHNY, CDR2 SVGAGI (reference sequence). The CDR3 loop reads CASSREGGNQPQHF. The DNA for the CDR3 is TGTGCCAGCAGCAGGGAGGGGGGCAATCAGCCCCAGCATTTT.

This chain uses TRBV5-1 with TRBJ2-1; D might be TRBD2 (6 bases). The CDR3 sequence is 17 residues long. Germline CDR1 and CDR2: SGHRS and YFSETQ. Trimming removed 4 bases at V and 2 bases at J, with 19 bases between. CDR3 sequence (DNA): TGCGCCAGCAGCGACCCGGGACTGGCTTCCACCTACAATGAGCAGTTCTTC. This gives the protein CASSDPGLASTYNEQFF.

CDR3 DNA sequence: TGTGCCAGTAGGAATGACAGGGTCACTGAAGCTTTCTTT. It yields the protein CASRNDRVTEAFF. The rearrangement joins TRBV19 to TRBJ1-1, with TRBD1 identical over 7 bases. The CDR3 extends over 13 amino acids. Trimming took 6 bases from V and 4 from J; bases not matched to a gene: 5. Germline assignment: CDR1 LNHDA and CDR2 SQIVND (reference sequence). The full variable domain, rest sourced from reference TRBV19 and TRBJ1-1, is DGGITQSPKYLFRKEGQNVTLSCEQNLNHDAMYWYRQDPGQGLRLIYYSQIVNDFQKGDIAEGYSVSREKKESFPLTVTSAQKNPTAFYLCASRNDRVTEAFFGQGTRLTVV.

This clone was seen a single time. V gene TRBV5-1 combines with J gene TRBJ1-1; D gene unclear. Trimming took off 0 bases at V and 1 base at J, with 4 bases between the two ends. The length of the CDR3 is 13 residues. Germline lookup yields CDR1 SGHRS and CDR2 YFSETQ. The CDR3 DNA is TGCGCCAGCAGCTTGGAACAGAACACTGAAGCTTTCTTT. This codes for CASSLEQNTEAFF.